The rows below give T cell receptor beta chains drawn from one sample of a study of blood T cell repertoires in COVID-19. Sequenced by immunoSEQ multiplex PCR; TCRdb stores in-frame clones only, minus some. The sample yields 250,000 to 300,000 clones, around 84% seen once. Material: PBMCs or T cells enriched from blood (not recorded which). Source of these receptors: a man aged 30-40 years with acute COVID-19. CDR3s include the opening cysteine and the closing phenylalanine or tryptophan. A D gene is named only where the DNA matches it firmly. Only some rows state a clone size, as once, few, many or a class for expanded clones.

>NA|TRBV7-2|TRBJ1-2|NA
CASSLAQDRGYTF
TGTGCCAGCAGCTTAGCACAGGACCGTGGCTACACCTTC
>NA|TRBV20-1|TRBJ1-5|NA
CSASSRAGGDQPQHF
TGCAGTGCTAGTTCCAGGGCAGGAGGGGATCAGCCCCAGCATTTT
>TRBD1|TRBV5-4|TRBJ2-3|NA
CASSWGTGGSDTQYF
TGTGCCAGCAGCTGGGGGACAGGGGGCTCCGATACGCAGTATTTT
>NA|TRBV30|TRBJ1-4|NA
CAWSTSNEKLFF
TGTGCCTGGAGCACCAGTAATGAAAAACTGTTTTTT
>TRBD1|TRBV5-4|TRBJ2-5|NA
CASSRGQRPQETQYF
TGTGCCAGCAGCCGGGGACAGCGGCCCCAAGAGACCCAGTACTTC
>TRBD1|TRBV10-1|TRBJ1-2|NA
CASSLGQAYGYTF
TGCGCCAGCAGCTTGGGACAGGCCTATGGCTACACCTTC
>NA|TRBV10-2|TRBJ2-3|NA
CASSETSSTDTQYF
TGCGCCAGCAGTGAGACTTCGAGCACAGATACGCAGTATTTT
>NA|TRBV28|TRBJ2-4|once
CASTIRSPAKNIQYF
TGTGCCAGCACCATCAGGTCCCCAGCCAAAAACATTCAGTACTTC
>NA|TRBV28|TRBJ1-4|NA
CASSFLAQGGEKLFF
TGTGCCAGCAGTTTTCTCGCACAGGGTGGCGAAAAACTGTTTTTT
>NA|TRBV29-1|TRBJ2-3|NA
CSASGQRTDTQYF
TGCAGCGCTTCGGGACAACGCACAGATACGCAGTATTTT
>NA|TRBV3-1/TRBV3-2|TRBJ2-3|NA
CASSSNLGSTDTQYF
TGTGCCAGCAGTAGCAATTTGGGTAGCACAGATACGCAGTATTTT
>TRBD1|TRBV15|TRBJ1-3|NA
CATSRAGQIAPIYF
TGTGCCACCAGCAGAGCGGGACAGATTGCCCCCATATATTTT
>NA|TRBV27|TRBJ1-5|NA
CASRGQGGSNQPQHF
TGTGCCAGCAGGGGTCAGGGTGGGAGCAATCAGCCCCAGCATTTT
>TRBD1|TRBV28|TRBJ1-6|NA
CASSSGQAYEPKPLHF
TGTGCCAGCAGCTCGGGACAGGCTTATGAGCCCAAACCCCTCCACTTT
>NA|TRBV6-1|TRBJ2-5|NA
CASSERGWETQYF
TGTGCCAGCAGTGAAAGGGGGTGGGAGACCCAGTACTTC
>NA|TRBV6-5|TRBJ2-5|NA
CASRKTGEETQYF
TGTGCCAGCAGAAAAACGGGGGAAGAGACCCAGTACTTC
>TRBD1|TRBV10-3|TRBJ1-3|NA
CAIRGRDSSGNTIYF
TGTGCCATCAGGGGTAGGGACAGCTCTGGAAACACCATATATTTT
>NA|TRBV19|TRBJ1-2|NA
CASSMSPPGGIYGYTF
TGTGCCAGTAGTATGTCGCCCCCGGGGGGGATCTATGGCTACACCTTC
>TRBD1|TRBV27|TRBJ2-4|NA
CASRPRTGRNIQYF
TGTGCCAGCAGACCCCGGACAGGGAGGAACATTCAGTACTTC
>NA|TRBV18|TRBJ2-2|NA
CASSPLGLWTTPGELFF
TGTGCCAGCTCACCGCTCGGGTTGTGGACTACCCCCGGGGAGCTGTTTTTT
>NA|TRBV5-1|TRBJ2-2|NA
CASSLGHGELFF
TGCGCCAGCAGCTTGGGGCACGGGGAGCTGTTTTTT
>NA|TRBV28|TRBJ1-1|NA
CASIPQGSGNTEAFF
TGTGCCAGCATACCGCAGGGTTCTGGGAACACTGAAGCTTTCTTT
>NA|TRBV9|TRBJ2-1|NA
CASSVWPPVEQFF
TGTGCCAGCAGCGTATGGCCCCCAGTGGAGCAGTTCTTC
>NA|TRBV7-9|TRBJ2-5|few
CASSFGEETQYF
TGTGCCAGCAGCTTTGGAGAAGAGACCCAGTACTTC
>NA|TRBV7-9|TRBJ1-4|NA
CASSLASREEKLFF
TGTGCCAGCAGCTTAGCGTCCCGGGAGGAAAAACTGTTTTTT
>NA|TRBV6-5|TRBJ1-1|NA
CASRTANTEAFF
TGTGCCAGCAGGACAGCAAACACTGAAGCTTTCTTT
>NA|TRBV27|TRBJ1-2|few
CASSLRQGIYGYTF
TGTGCCAGCAGTTTAAGGCAGGGCATCTATGGCTACACCTTC
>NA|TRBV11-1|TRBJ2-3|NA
CASSRPTDTQYF
TGTGCCAGCAGCCGTCCCACAGATACGCAGTATTTT
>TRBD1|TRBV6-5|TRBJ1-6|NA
CASRGDRAPNAPLHF
TGTGCCAGCAGAGGGGACAGGGCTCCTAATGCACCCCTCCACTTT
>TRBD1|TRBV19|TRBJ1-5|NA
CASREDRAGNQPQHF
TGTGCCAGTAGGGAGGACAGGGCGGGCAATCAGCCCCAGCATTTT
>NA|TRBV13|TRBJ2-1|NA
CASSLRGSAIEQFF
TGTGCCAGCAGCTTACGGGGTTCCGCGATTGAGCAGTTCTTC
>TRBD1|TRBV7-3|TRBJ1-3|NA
CASSATGGSGNTIYF
TGTGCCAGCAGCGCAACAGGGGGCTCTGGAAACACCATATATTTT
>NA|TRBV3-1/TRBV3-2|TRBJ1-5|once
CASSQEDPRAWGNQPQHF
TGTGCCAGCAGCCAAGAGGATCCCAGGGCTTGGGGCAATCAGCCCCAGCATTTT
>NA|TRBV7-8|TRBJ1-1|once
CASSLFGRATEAFF
TGTGCCAGCAGCCTTTTTGGCAGGGCCACTGAAGCTTTCTTT
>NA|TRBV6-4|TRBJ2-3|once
CASSVSGDGTDTQYF
TGTGCCAGCAGTGTTTCGGGAGATGGTACAGATACGCAGTATTTT
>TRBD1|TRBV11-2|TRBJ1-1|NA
CASSLGQDTEAFF
TGTGCCAGCAGCCTGGGACAGGACACTGAAGCTTTCTTT
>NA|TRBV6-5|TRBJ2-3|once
CASSYNSGDTQYF
TGTGCCAGCAGTTATAATAGCGGAGATACGCAGTATTTT
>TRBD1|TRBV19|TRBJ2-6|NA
CASSSDRGRFGANVLTF
TGTGCCAGTAGTTCCGACAGGGGGCGCTTTGGGGCCAACGTCCTGACTTTC
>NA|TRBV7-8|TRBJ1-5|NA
CASSPTGPNQPQHF
TGTGCCAGCAGCCCTACAGGGCCCAATCAGCCCCAGCATTTT
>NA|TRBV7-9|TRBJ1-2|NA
CASSRGTPYGYTF
TGTGCCAGCAGCCGCGGGACTCCATATGGCTACACCTTC
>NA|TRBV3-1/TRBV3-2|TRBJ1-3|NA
CASSQDGGNTIYF
TGTGCCAGCAGCCAAGATGGCGGAAACACCATATATTTT
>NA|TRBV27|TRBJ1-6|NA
CASSREDYSPLHF
TGTGCCAGCAGCAGGGAGGACTATTCACCCCTCCACTTT
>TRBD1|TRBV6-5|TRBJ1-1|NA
CASSQDRVRMAFF
TGTGCCAGCAGCCAGGACAGGGTTCGGATGGCTTTCTTT
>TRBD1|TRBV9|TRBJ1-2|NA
CASSGQGADYGYTF
TGTGCCAGCAGCGGACAGGGGGCGGACTATGGCTACACCTTC
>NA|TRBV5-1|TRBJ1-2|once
CASSSQGYGYTF
TGTGCCAGCAGCTCACAGGGTTATGGCTACACCTTC
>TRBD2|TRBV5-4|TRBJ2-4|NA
CASSVLAGGDIQYF
TGTGCCAGCAGCGTACTAGCGGGAGGGGACATTCAGTACTTC
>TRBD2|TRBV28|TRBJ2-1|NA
CASSLTGGVTEQFF
TGTGCCAGCAGTTTAACGGGGGGTGTAACTGAGCAGTTCTTC
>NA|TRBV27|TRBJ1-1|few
CASSRTPNMNTEAFF
TGTGCCAGCAGTAGGACACCCAACATGAACACTGAAGCTTTCTTT
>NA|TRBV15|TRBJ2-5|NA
CATSRDRGEETQYF
TGTGCCACCAGCAGAGACAGGGGAGAGGAGACCCAGTACTTC
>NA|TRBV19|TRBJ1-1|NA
CASSLWGRYTEAFF
TGTGCCAGTAGTTTATGGGGGCGTTACACTGAAGCTTTCTTT
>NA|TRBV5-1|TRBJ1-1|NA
CASSVPGENTEAFF
TGCGCCAGCAGCGTCCCCGGGGAGAACACTGAAGCTTTCTTT
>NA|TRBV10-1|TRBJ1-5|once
CASSESTPQPQHF
TGCGCCAGCAGTGAGTCGACACCCCAGCCCCAGCATTTT
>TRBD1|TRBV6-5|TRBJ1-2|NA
CASSYRDRGGYTF
TGTGCCAGCAGTTACAGGGACAGGGGCGGCTACACCTTC
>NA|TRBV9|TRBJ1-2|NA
CASSVAGVSYGYTF
TGTGCCAGCAGCGTAGCGGGAGTCAGCTATGGCTACACCTTC
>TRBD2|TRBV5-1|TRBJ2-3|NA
CASSLEGLAGGHTDTQYF
TGCGCCAGCAGCTTGGAAGGACTAGCGGGGGGGCACACAGATACGCAGTATTTT
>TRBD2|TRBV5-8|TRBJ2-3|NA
CASRDPGLANTDTQYF
TGTGCCAGCCGCGACCCTGGACTAGCGAACACAGATACGCAGTATTTT
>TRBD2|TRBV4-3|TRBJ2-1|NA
CASSQDPPGLAPYNEQFF
TGCGCCAGCAGCCAAGATCCTCCGGGACTAGCACCTTACAATGAGCAGTTCTTC
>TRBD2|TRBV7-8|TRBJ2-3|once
CASSFIAGGTTDTQYF
TGTGCCAGCAGCTTTATAGCGGGGGGGACCACAGATACGCAGTATTTT
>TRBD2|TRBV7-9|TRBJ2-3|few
CASSPGTSGATDTQYF
TGTGCCAGCAGCCCGGGGACTAGCGGGGCGACAGATACGCAGTATTTT
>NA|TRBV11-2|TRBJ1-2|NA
CASSFPPDGYTF
TGTGCCAGCAGCTTTCCCCCGGATGGCTACACCTTC